Shown below are 25 T cell receptor beta chains from a single sample sequenced in a study of blood T cell repertoires in COVID-19. Method: immunoSEQ multiplex PCR; TCRdb's copy keeps in-frame clones and lacks some. The sample gives approximately 410,000 clones, about nine tenths of which show up once; more than 1.4% is in the top ten. The specimen was peripheral blood. These TCRs come from a woman in her 30s with active or convalescent COVID-19.

The chain employs TRBV6-1 and TRBJ1-2; 10 bases align to TRBD1. The V segment lost 1 base and the J segment 4 bases; nucleotides outside the gene matches: 3. Germline assignment: CDR1 MNHNS and CDR2 SASEGT. This CDR3 contains 15 residues. The CDR3 is CASSEVRTGGYGYTF. CDR3 coding DNA: TGTGCCAGCAGTGAAGTTCGGACAGGGGGCTATGGCTACACCTTC.

The chain has TRBV5-1 and TRBJ2-7, with 8 bases lining up with TRBD1. V dropped 2 bases and J dropped 1; count of bases not matched to a gene: 11. CDR1 SGHRS and CDR2 YFSETQ come from the germline V gene. The CDR3 consists of 17 residues. CDR3 region: CASSLLPSGTGSYEQYF. Here the CDR3 DNA reads TGCGCCAGCAGCTTATTGCCATCCGGGACAGGATCCTACGAGCAGTACTTC.

This chain links TRBV19 with TRBJ1-1; TRBD1 is a possible D gene (6 bases). Per germline, CDR1 LNHDA and CDR2 SQIVND (reference sequence). Deletions cut 4 bases from V and 4 bases from J, with 19 bases between. There are 16 residues in the CDR3. The CDR3 here is CASSRPAGALGTEAFF. The CDR3 region has the DNA TGTGCCAGTAGTAGACCGGCGGGGGCGCTTGGCACTGAAGCTTTCTTT. The whole variable domain, remainder taken from reference TRBV19 and TRBJ1-1, is DGGITQSPKYLFRKEGQNVTLSCEQNLNHDAMYWYRQDPGQGLRLIYYSQIVNDFQKGDIAEGYSVSREKKESFPLTVTSAQKNPTAFYLCASSRPAGALGTEAFFGQGTRLTVV.

On this clone itself: Other DNA sequences from this sample encode an identical CDR3 as well. The chain employs TRBV7-7 and TRBJ1-1, with D maybe TRBD1 (5 bases). Germline V gives CDR1 SSHAT, CDR2 FNYEAQ (reference sequence). The CDR3 sequence is 13 residues long. Between the trimmed V and J ends, which lost 5 bases and 1 base, there was a span of 8 bases. In nucleotides, the CDR3 is TGTGCCAGCAGCCTAACAGGGAACACTGAAGCTTTCTTT. Translated: CASSLTGNTEAFF.

The chain carries TRBV6-1 and TRBJ2-1; 7 bases are shared with TRBD1. The junction had 9 bases not matched to a gene; V was cut back by 3 bases and J by 4 bases. This CDR3 is 16 amino acids long. CDR1 is MNHNS and CDR2 is SASEGT in the germline V gene. CDR3 nucleotides: TGTGCCAGCAGTGAGAAGGGGGCTCCAACTTACAATGAGCAGTTCTTC. Its translation: CASSEKGAPTYNEQFF.

V and J are TRBV27 and TRBJ1-1; a possible D gene is TRBD1 (6 bases). The CDR3 is 16 amino acids. Trimming removed 10 bases at V and 3 bases at J, with 24 bases between. The V gene's germline CDR1 is MNHEY and CDR2 SMNVEV (reference sequence). The CDR3 protein is CAKSGTYQIADTEAFF. CDR3 nucleotides: TGTGCCAAATCCGGGACATACCAAATCGCGGACACTGAAGCTTTCTTT.

The chain is built from TRBV27 and TRBJ1-6; weak D call: TRBD1 (5 bases). In germline, CDR1 is MNHEY, CDR2 SMNVEV (reference sequence). CDR3 length: 14 residues. The V and J ends lost 2 bases and 9 bases respectively, with 11 bases between them. CDR3 protein: CASSLRRDTSPLHF. The CDR3 DNA reads as TGTGCCAGCAGTTTACGCAGGGATACTTCACCCCTCCACTTT.

This chain joins TRBV6-5 and TRBJ1-3; perhaps TRBD1 as D (6 bases). CDR3 length: 14 amino acids. The V gene lost 6 bases and the J gene lost 0 bases, with 9 bases spanning the gap. The germline CDR1 and CDR2 sequences are MNHEY and SVGAGI. This CDR3 is CASRNRVSGNTIYF. The CDR3 DNA follows: TGTGCCAGCAGGAACAGGGTCTCTGGAAACACCATATATTTT.

The chain links TRBV10-3 to TRBJ1-4, with a weak D call TRBD1 (6 bases). This CDR3 has 15 residues. CDR1 and CDR2 (germline): ENHRY, SYGVKD. The V end lost 0 bases, the J end lost 7 bases, and 12 bases lay between the germline ends. The CDR3 loop is CAISESPQGGEKLFF. Written as DNA, the CDR3 is TGTGCCATCAGTGAGTCCCCCCAAGGGGGTGAAAAACTGTTTTTT.

The J gene is TRBJ2-1, the V gene TRBV5-1, with TRBD2 matching over 7 bases. This CDR3 region has 14 residues. V dropped 2 bases and J dropped 7; count of bases not matched to a gene: 6. From germline, CDR1 is SGHRS and CDR2 YFSETQ. The CDR3 sequence: CASSLLGGMNEQFF. Written as DNA, the CDR3 is TGCGCCAGCAGCTTATTGGGGGGGATGAATGAGCAGTTCTTC.

This sequence joins TRBV19 and TRBJ2-1; 11 bases are shared with TRBD2. V lost 5 bases to trimming and J lost 4 bases; unmatched junction nucleotides: 10. The length of the CDR3 is 17 residues. The germline V gene encodes CDR1 LNHDA and CDR2 SQIVND (reference sequence). The CDR3 region is CASSPNRGLAVYNEQFF. The CDR3 region has the DNA TGTGCCAGTAGTCCAAACCGGGGACTAGCGGTATACAATGAGCAGTTCTTC.

This CDR3 is CASGDRVAVKNGYTF. CDR3 DNA: TGTGCCAGCGGGGACAGGGTAGCAGTCAAGAATGGCTACACCTTC. The chain couples TRBV5-6 to TRBJ1-2; 9 bases agree with TRBD1. This CDR3 contains 15 residues. V lost 7 bases to trimming and J lost 6 bases; unmatched junction nucleotides: 13. Per the germline V gene, CDR1 is SGHDT and CDR2 is YYEEEE.

This clone was found once. The chain carries TRBV12-5 and TRBJ1-4; D remains unclear. V was trimmed by 5 bases and J by 8 bases, leaving 9 bases between them. The CDR3 sequence is 12 residues long. Germline CDR1 reads LGHNT; CDR2 reads FRNRAP. The CDR3 nucleotides are TGTGCTAGTGGTCCGCCCGGGGAAAAACTGTTTTTT. It encodes CASGPPGEKLFF.

J is TRBJ2-5 and V is TRBV7-7; 10 positions agree with TRBD1. The CDR3 totals 15 residues. J gave up 7 bases and V 1 base, and 6 bases lay outside the gene matches. Germline V CDR1 and CDR2: SSHAT, FNYEAQ (reference sequence). In nucleotides, the CDR3 is TGTGCCAGCAGCTTAGGACAGGGGGCTACGGGGACCCAGTACTTC. Amino acid sequence: CASSLGQGATGTQYF.

The V call is TRBV27, the J call TRBJ2-7; 7 bases fit TRBD2. CDR3 length: 14 amino acids. Trimming took 3 bases from V and 5 from J; bases not matched to a gene: 7. CDR1 MNHEY and CDR2 SMNVEV come from the germline V gene (reference sequence). The CDR3 nucleotides read TGTGCCAGCAGTTTGACCCCGGGAGGACACGAGCAGTACTTC. This codes for CASSLTPGGHEQYF.

The rearrangement links TRBV5-4 to TRBJ1-1; TRBD1 matches at 7 bases. Trimming cost V 5 bases and J 0 bases; bases outside gene matches: 4. CDR3 size: 14 residues. Germline values: CDR1 SGHNT, CDR2 YYREEE (reference sequence). CDR3 amino acids: CASRRDSLNTEAFF. CDR3 DNA sequence: TGTGCCAGCAGACGGGACAGCCTGAACACTGAAGCTTTCTTT.

The chain links TRBV5-6 to TRBJ2-3; D uncertain. The germline V and J ends were trimmed by 4 bases and 1 base, with 16 bases remaining between them. Looked up from germline, CDR1 is SGHDT and CDR2 is YYEEEE. The CDR3 is made up of 16 amino acids. CDR3 nucleotides: TGTGCCAGCAGCCCTGAGCCGAAAATTCGCACAGATACGCAGTATTTT. Translating gives CASSPEPKIRTDTQYF.

This clone was observed a handful of times. V usage is TRBV6-1 and J usage is TRBJ1-2; D is possibly TRBD1 (6 bases). The germline gives CDR1 MNHNS, CDR2 SASEGT. Trimming stripped 2 bases from V and 3 bases from J, with 10 bases between. The CDR3 extends over 14 amino acids. Here the CDR3 reads CASSELGGDYGYTF. The CDR3 region has the DNA TGTGCCAGCAGTGAATTAGGGGGGGACTATGGCTACACCTTC.

This clone has more than one count but fewer than ten. The V gene is TRBV5-1, the J gene TRBJ2-1, with D maybe TRBD2 (5 bases). CDR3 length equals 15 residues. Trimming took 2 bases from V and 4 from J, leaving 13 bases between them. Germline CDR1 SGHRS, CDR2 YFSETQ. The CDR3 region is CASSLKWGAYNEQFF. CDR3 nucleotide sequence: TGCGCCAGCAGCTTAAAGTGGGGAGCGTACAATGAGCAGTTCTTC. The variable domain in full, with the rest retrieved from reference TRBV5-1 and TRBJ2-1, is KAGVTQTPRYLIKTRGQQVTLSCSPISGHRSVSWYQQTPGQGLQFLFEYFSETQRNKGNFPGRFSGRQFSNSRSEMNVSTLELGDSALYLCASSLKWGAYNEQFFGPGTRLTVL.

This clone showed up just once. The J gene is TRBJ2-7, the V gene TRBV10-3; 10 bases are shared with TRBD2. The CDR3 runs to 13 residues. CDR1 and CDR2 (germline): ENHRY, SYGVKD. Trimming cost V 6 bases and J 6 bases; bases outside gene matches: 5. CDR3 sequence: CAIRVAGGREQYF. In nucleotides, the CDR3 is TGTGCCATCAGAGTAGCGGGAGGCCGCGAGCAGTACTTC.

This clone was recorded a few times. This chain uses TRBV27 with TRBJ1-2; D gene ambiguous. V lost 5 bases to trimming and J lost 1 base, with 8 bases between them. The CDR3 consists of 13 residues. Germline V gene lookup returns CDR1 MNHEY and CDR2 SMNVEV (reference sequence). As DNA, the CDR3 is TGTGCCAGCAGTCGTTCTCTTAACTATGGCTACACCTTC. Residues: CASSRSLNYGYTF.

The chain uses TRBV24-1 and TRBJ1-5; no clear D. The germline V gene encodes CDR1 KGHDR and CDR2 SFDVKD. The CDR3 spans 14 residues. The V end lost 4 bases, the J end lost 3 bases, and 9 bases lay between the germline ends. CDR3 DNA: TGTGCCACCAGTGAGGCGGGCCCCAATCAGCCCCAGCATTTT. Encoded protein: CATSEAGPNQPQHF.

As concerns this clone: A read error may account for a junction end that differs from germline. This chain connects TRBV6-1 to TRBJ1-2, with D unclear. Germline V gene data show CDR1 as MNHNS and CDR2 as SASEGT. This CDR3 is built from 13 residues. CDR3 DNA: TGTGCCAGCAGTGAGGTGGTAAATGAGGGTACCTCCTTC. Its protein product is CASSEVVNEGTSF.

CDR3 sequence reads: CASSLSRNEQFF. Here the CDR3 DNA reads TGTGCCAGCAGTTTGTCCCGCAATGAGCAGTTCTTC. The V call is TRBV12-3 or TRBV12-4, the J call TRBJ2-1; D ambiguous. The CDR3 has 12 residues. Trimming left V 3 bases short and J 6 bases short, with 6 bases between.

The chain employs TRBV6-5 and TRBJ1-4, with 7 bases fitting TRBD1. Germline V gene data show CDR1 as MNHEY and CDR2 as SVGAGI. J gave up 3 bases and V 5 bases, and 6 bases lay outside the gene matches. The CDR3 is made up of 15 amino acids. CDR3 sequence reads: CASSTTGAPNEKLFF. DNA for the CDR3: TGTGCCAGCAGTACAACAGGGGCACCTAATGAAAAACTGTTTTTT.